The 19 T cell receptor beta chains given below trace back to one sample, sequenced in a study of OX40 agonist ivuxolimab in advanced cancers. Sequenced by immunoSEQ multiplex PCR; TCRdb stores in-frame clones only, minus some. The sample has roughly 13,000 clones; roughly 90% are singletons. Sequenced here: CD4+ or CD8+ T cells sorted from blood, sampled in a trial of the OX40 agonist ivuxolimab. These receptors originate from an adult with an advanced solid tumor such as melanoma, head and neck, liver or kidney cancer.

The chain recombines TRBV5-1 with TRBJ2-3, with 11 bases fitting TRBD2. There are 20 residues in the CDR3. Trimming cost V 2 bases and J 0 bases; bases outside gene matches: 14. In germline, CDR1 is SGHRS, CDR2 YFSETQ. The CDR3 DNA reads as TGCGCCAGCAGCTTCTCCCATACCAAACTAGCGGGAGATAGCACAGATACGCAGTATTTT. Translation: CASSFSHTKLAGDSTDTQYF.

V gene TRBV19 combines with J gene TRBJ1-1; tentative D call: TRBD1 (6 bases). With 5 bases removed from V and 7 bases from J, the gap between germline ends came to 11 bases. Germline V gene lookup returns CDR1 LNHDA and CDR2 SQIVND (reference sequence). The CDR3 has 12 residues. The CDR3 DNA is TGTGCCAGTAGTGCCGGACAGTTTGAAGCTTTCTTT. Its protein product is CASSAGQFEAFF.

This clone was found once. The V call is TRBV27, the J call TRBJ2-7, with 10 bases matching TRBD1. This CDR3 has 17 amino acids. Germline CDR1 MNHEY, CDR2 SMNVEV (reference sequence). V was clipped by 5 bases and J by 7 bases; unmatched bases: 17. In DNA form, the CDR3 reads TGTGCCAGCAGTCCCCCCGGCCGGAGACAGGGGGCGAGAGAGCAGTACTTC. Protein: CASSPPGRRQGAREQYF.

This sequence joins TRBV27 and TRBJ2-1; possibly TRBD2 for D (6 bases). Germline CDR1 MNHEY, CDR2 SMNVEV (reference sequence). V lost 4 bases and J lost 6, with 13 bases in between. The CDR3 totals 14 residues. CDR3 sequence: CASSSLRRGNEQFF. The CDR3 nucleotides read TGTGCCAGCAGTTCATTGAGGAGGGGCAATGAGCAGTTCTTC.

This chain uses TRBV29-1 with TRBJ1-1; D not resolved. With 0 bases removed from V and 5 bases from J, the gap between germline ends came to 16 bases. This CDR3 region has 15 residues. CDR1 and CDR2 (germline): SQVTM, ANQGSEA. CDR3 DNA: TGCAGCGTTGAAGATCAGGACCGAGGGTGGACTGAAGCTTTCTTT. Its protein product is CSVEDQDRGWTEAFF.

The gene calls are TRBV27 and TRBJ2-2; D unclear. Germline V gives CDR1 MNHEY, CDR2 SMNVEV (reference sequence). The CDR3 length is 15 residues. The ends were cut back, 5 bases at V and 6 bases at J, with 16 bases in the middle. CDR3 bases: TGTGCCAGCAGTGTGGCGAGCCCGAGTCCCGGGGAGCTGTTTTTT. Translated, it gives CASSVASPSPGELFF.

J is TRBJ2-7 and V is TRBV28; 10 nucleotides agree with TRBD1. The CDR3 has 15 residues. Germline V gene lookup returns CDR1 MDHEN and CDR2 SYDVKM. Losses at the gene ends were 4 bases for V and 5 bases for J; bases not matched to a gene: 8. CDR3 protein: CASSSAGTGVHEQYF. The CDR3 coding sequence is TGTGCCAGCAGTTCAGCCGGGACAGGGGTCCACGAGCAGTACTTC.

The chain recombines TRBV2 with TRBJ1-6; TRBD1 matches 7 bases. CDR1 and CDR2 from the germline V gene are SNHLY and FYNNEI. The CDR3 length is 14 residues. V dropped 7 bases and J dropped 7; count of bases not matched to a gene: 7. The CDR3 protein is CASTLTGTNSPLHF. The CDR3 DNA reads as TGTGCCAGCACGTTGACAGGGACCAATTCACCCCTCCACTTT.

CDR3 in amino acids: CASSSGQGSRDTQYF. For the CDR3, the DNA is TGCGCCAGCAGCTCTGGACAGGGAAGTAGGGATACGCAGTATTTT. The rearrangement joins TRBV5-1 to TRBJ2-3; TRBD1 aligns across 8 bases. Germline assignment: CDR1 SGHRS and CDR2 YFSETQ. Trimming at V came to 3 bases and at J to 6 bases, leaving 9 bases not matched to a gene. The CDR3 is made up of 15 amino acids.

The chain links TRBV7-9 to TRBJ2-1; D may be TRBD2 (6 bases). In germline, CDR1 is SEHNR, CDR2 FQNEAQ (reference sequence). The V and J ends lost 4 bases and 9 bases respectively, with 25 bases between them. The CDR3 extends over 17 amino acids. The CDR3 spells CASSSGKGTGAGREQFF. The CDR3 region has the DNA TGTGCCAGCAGCTCGGGCAAAGGGACTGGCGCGGGGCGTGAGCAGTTCTTC.

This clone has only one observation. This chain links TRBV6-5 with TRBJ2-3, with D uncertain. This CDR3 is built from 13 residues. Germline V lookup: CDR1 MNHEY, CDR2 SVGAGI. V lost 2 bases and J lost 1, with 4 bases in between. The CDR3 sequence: CASSYPGTDTQYF. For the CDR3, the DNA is TGTGCCAGCAGTTACCCCGGCACAGATACGCAGTATTTT.

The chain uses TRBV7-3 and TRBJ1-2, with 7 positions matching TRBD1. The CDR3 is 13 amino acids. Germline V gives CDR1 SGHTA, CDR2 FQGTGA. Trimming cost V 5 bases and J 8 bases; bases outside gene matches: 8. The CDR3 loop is CASSPDRVPGYTF. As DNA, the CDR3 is TGTGCCAGCAGCCCTGACAGGGTACCGGGCTACACCTTC.

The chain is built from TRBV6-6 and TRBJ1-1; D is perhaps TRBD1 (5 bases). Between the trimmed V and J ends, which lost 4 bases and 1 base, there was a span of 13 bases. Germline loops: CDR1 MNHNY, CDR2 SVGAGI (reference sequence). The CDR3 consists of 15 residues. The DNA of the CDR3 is TGTGCCAGCAGTTCCTTCAGGGAGACGAACACTGAAGCTTTCTTT. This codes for CASSSFRETNTEAFF.

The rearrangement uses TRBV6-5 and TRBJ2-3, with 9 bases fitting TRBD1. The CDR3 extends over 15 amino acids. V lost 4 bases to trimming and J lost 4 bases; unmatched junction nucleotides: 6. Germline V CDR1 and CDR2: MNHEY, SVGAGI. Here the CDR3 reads CASSSGTGQADTQYF. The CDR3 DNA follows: TGTGCCAGCAGTTCCGGGACAGGGCAGGCAGATACGCAGTATTTT.

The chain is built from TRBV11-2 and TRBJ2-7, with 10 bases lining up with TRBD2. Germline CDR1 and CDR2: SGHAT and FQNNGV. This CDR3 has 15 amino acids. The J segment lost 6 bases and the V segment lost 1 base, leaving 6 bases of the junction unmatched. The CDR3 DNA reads TGTGCCAGCAGCTTAGCGTCCGGACTAGCGGTCGAGCAGTACTTC. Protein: CASSLASGLAVEQYF.

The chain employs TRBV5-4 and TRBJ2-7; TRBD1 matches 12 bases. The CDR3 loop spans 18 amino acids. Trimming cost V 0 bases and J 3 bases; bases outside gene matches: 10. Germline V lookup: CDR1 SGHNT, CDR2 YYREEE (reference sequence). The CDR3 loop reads CASSLVGTGGAEGYEQYF. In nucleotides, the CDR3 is TGTGCCAGCAGCTTGGTGGGGACAGGGGGCGCGGAAGGCTACGAGCAGTACTTC.

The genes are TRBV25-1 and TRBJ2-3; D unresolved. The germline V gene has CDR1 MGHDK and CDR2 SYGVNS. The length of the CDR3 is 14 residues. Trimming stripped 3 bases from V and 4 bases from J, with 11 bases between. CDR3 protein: CASSEFSKADTQYF. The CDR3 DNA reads TGTGCCAGCAGTGAGTTTTCCAAGGCAGATACGCAGTATTTT. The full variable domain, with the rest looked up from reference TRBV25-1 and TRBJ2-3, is EADIYQTPRYLVIGTGKKITLECSQTMGHDKMYWYQQDPGMELHLIHYSYGVNSTEKGDLSSESTVSRIRTEHFPLTLESARPSHTSQYLCASSEFSKADTQYFGPGTRLTVL.

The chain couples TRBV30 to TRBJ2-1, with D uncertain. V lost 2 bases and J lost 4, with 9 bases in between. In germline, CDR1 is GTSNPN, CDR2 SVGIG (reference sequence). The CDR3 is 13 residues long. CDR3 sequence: CAWSFLGYNEQFF. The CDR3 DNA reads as TGTGCCTGGAGTTTTCTGGGGTACAATGAGCAGTTCTTC. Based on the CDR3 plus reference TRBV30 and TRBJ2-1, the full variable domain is SQTIHQWPATLVQPVGSPLSLECTVEGTSNPNLYWYRQAAGRGLQLLFYSVGIGQISSEVPQNLSASRPQDRQFILSSKKLLLSDSGFYLCAWSFLGYNEQFFGPGTRLTVL.

The CDR3 region is CASSLPGVGRTDTQYF. The CDR3 nucleotides read TGTGCCAGCAGCTTGCCAGGGGTAGGACGCACAGATACGCAGTATTTT. V gene TRBV5-4 combines with J gene TRBJ2-3; the D gene is possibly TRBD1 (6 bases). CDR3 length: 16 amino acids. Trimming stripped 1 base from V and 1 base from J, with 13 bases between. Germline values: CDR1 SGHNT, CDR2 YYREEE (reference sequence). Looking up the rest from reference TRBV5-4 and TRBJ2-3 gives the full variable domain: ETGVTQSPTHLIKTRGQQVTLRCSSQSGHNTVSWYQQALGQGPQFIFQYYREEENGRGNFPPRFSGLQFPNYSSELNVNALELDDSALYLCASSLPGVGRTDTQYFGPGTRLTVL.